The present T cell receptor (beta chain) was sequenced within a study of T-cell reconstitution after alpha-beta-depleted transplantation in children. Unique molecular identifiers were used to barcode this TCRbeta library. TCRdb called the PCR reads again in MiXCR, with one record for every CDR3 protein. Among 250,000 to 300,000 distinct CDR3 sequences, about 7.3% were seen once, and the ten largest hold 8.5% to 9.5%. Whole-study findings and limits: T-cell counts and diversity were attributed mostly to newly produced T cells one year after transplant.

This clonotype came up many times. Its target is not known. Trimming left V 4 bases short and J 2 bases short, with 26 bases between. CDR1 SGHRS and CDR2 YFSETQ come from the germline V gene. The CDR3 spans 19 residues. The sequence came from a female patient aged 2-10 years who had a stem cell transplant for Fanconi anemia, so the T cells may come from the graft donor. The material was peripheral blood, obtained 360 days after TCRalphabeta/CD19-depleted stem cell transplant. This chain links TRBV5-1 with TRBJ2-3, with D hard to call. Here the CDR3 DNA reads TGCGCCAGCAGCCCATATCGCGGTGCGTTGCCCGTGATCACAGATACGCAGTATTTT. It specifies CASSPYRGALPVITDTQYF.